One T cell receptor beta chain is described in this entry. Its recognized antigen is unknown. The record has no base qualities; no much larger clone is one base away. The data are from a study of blood T cell repertoires in COVID-19 (dated by TCRdb to 2018 to 2020). Regarding the complete study: The collaborator samples originated in the United States, Italy and Spain and spanned the acute and convalescent phases of COVID-19. Sample metadata almost always included a de-identified subject ID, COVID-19 status, age in years and sex. Samples were obtained from the ongoing ImmuneRACE study (first 160 participants) and from roughly 1,300 subjects provided by 6 global collaborators. The repertoires were released in a freely available public database intended as a resource for research on the immune response to SARS-CoV-2. HLA class I and class II types, where available, came from metadata supplied by the sample provider rather than from assay-based typing. The dataset comprised deeply sampled blood TCRbeta repertoires from subjects exposed to, actively infected with, or recovered from COVID-19. The material from the prospective study consisted of cDNA or gDNA derived from T cells, B-cell-depleted T cells, or PBMCs.

The paper as a whole reports these results and caveats: The amount of clinical and demographic metadata varied by source and participant and was provided uncurated.

At one collaborating source in Seattle, patients were enrolled during active infection and were followed longitudinally through the course of disease. Collaborating institutions collected whole blood in K2EDTA tubes following their own protocols. Collaborator samples were shipped for TCRbeta analysis as frozen whole blood, isolated PBMCs, or DNA extracted from either sample type. The immunoSEQ Assay, a bias-controlled multiplex PCR, was used to amplify TCRbeta CDR3 regions from genomic DNA. The authors' pipeline ran thus. Within the assay, amplification of reference gene primers was used to estimate how many nucleated cells each sample contained. Sequence reads were collapsed and filtered to measure the absolute abundance of every unique TCRbeta CDR3 rearrangement. For each sample, productive Simpson clonality was calculated as the square root of Simpson's diversity index across productive rearrangements. Drawn from immuneACCESS, this table holds only the in-frame rearrangements with V and J called that TCRdb kept. Clones are partly lost; checked studies trace under half to an unresolved V gene and leave the rest unexplained. The D gene and trimming were derived from the DNA, and the V and J assignments and clone size from that table. This sample is represented by 540,000 or so clones; 70% to 90% of them were singletons. The ten largest clones add up to roughly 8% of the sample.

From the cysteine through the phenylalanine, the CDR3 covers 16 amino acids. The DNA shown is the 48-base CDR3, in frame from base 1. CDR1 and CDR2 were assigned from the germline V gene as MGHRA and YSYEKL. Trimming costs V 0 bases and J 8 bases, and their ends lie 19 bases apart. The receptor was derived from a woman aged 45-65 years with COVID-19, enrolled during active disease. The specimen was peripheral blood. Rearrangement joined TRBV4-1 to TRBJ1-1, with no reliable assignment of the D segment. Here the CDR3 is given as CASSQDRFLGRGEAFF. The nucleotide sequence is given as TGCGCCAGCAGCCAAGATCGATTCCTAGGGCGGGGAGAAGCTTTCTTT.